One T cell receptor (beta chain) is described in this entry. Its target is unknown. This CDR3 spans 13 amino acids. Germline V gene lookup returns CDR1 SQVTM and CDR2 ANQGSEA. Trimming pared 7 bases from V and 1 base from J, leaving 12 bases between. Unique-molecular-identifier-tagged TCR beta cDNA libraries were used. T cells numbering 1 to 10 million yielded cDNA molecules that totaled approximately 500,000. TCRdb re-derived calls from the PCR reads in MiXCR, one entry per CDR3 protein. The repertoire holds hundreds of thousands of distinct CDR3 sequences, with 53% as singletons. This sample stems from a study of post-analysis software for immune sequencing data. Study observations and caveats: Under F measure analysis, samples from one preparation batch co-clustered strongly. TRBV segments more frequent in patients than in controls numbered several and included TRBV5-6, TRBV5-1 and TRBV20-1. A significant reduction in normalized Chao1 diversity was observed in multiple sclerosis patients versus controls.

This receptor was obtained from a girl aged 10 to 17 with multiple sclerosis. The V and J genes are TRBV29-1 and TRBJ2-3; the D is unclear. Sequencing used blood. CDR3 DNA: TGCAGCGGCGAGCCATCCGGCACAGATACGCAGTATTTT. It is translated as CSGEPSGTDTQYF.